The rows below give T cell receptor beta chains drawn from one sample of a study of follicular helper T cells after annual influenza vaccination. Sequenced by immunoSEQ multiplex PCR; TCRdb stores in-frame clones only, minus some. This table holds 8,500 to 9,000 clones, around 83% found once. This material consisted of CXCR5+ CD38- circulating T follicular helper cells from blood, taken 7 days after influenza vaccination. Receptor source: an adult who received the influenza vaccine. Each CDR3 is given with its conserved first and last residue.

TRBV4-3 CASSQGPWGAVNYGYTF
TRBV19 CASSSNPVYNEQFF
TRBV14 CASSQDRGQPQHF
TRBV5-5 CASSFLGGTDTQYF
TRBV5-5 CASSVQGSPRNTIYF
TRBV6-6 CASIYRAQNAGELFF
TRBV29-1 CGGGGSTDTQYF
TRBV2 CASRFEGNTEAFF
TRBV11-2 CASSRQAGGSYNEQFF
TRBV5-1 CASSLGLDKSNSPLHF
TRBV7-2 CASSSQGWHTEAFF
TRBV11-2 CASSLRDTEAFF
TRBV5-4 CASSLMGRMNTEAFF
TRBV7-2 CASSKLAGGPDEQYF
TRBV14 CASSQDWGPGGKLFF
TRBV7-7 CASSPLKGTGAIGELFF
TRBV9 CASSRKFSGDYGYTF